This T cell receptor (beta chain) is from a study of T cells and Merkel cell carcinoma outcomes. TCRdb's copy holds only in-frame clones and misses some; the assay was immunoSEQ multiplex PCR. The profile covers around 15,000 clones, with over 70% appearing a single time and 7.9% taken by the ten largest. With respect to this clone: Its antigen is not identified.

Study results and limitations: Repertoire plus T-cell density reportedly predicted Merkel cell carcinoma outcomes.

Germline values: CDR1 SNHLY, CDR2 FYNNEI. Trimming took off 9 bases at V and 0 bases at J, with 12 bases between the two ends. This CDR3 spans 14 amino acids. The receptor comes from a human donor with Merkel cell carcinoma. J is TRBJ1-3 and V is TRBV2; the D is unclear. The sequenced material came from tumor tissue from Merkel cell carcinoma. As DNA, the CDR3 is TGTGCCAGGCAAGAACGGGGCTCTGGAAACACCATATATTTT. Translating gives CARQERGSGNTIYF.